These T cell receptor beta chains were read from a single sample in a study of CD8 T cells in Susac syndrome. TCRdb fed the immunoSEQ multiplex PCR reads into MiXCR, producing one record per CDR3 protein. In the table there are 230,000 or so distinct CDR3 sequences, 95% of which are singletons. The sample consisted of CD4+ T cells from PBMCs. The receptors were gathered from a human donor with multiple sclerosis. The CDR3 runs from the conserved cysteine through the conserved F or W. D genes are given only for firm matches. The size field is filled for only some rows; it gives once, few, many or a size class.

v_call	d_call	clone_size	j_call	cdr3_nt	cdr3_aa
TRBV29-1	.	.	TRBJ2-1	TGCAGCGTTGGAGGGCTCGGGGTGAATGAGCAGTTCTTC	CSVGGLGVNEQFF
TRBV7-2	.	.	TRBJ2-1	TGTGCCAGCAGCTTACTCCGGTTGGGTGATGAGCAGTTCTTC	CASSLLRLGDEQFF
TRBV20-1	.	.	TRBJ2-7	TGCAGTGCCGGGACTTCTCCTCGCGAGCAGTACTTC	CSAGTSPREQYF
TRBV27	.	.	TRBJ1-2	TGTGCCAGCAGACGGGCCCTAAGCCATTATGGCTACACCTTC	CASRRALSHYGYTF
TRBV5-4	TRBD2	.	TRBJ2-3	TGTGCCAGCAGCTCACAGCGGGAGAGGTGGGATACGCAGTATTTT	CASSSQRERWDTQYF
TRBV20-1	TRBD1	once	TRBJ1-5	TGCAGTGCTAGGAGGGGACAGTATAGCAATCAGCCCCAGCATTTT	CSARRGQYSNQPQHF
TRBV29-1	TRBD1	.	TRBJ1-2	TGCAGCGTTGGCCCCGACAGGGGGCTTGGCTACACCTTC	CSVGPDRGLGYTF
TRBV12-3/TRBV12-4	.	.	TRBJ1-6	TGTGCCAGCAACGGGGGACCGAATTCACCCCTCCACTTT	CASNGGPNSPLHF
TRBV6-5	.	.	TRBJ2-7	TGTGCCAGCAGGTCCGGGACTGAAACCTACGAGCAGTACTTC	CASRSGTETYEQYF
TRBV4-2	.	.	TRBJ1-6	TGTGCCAGCAGCCAGGCCGCCGTACCCCTCCACTTT	CASSQAAVPLHF
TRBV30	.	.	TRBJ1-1	TGTGCCTGGAGTGTAAGTGGCAGGGTGAACACTGAAGCTTTCTTT	CAWSVSGRVNTEAFF
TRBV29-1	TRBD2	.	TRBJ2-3	TGCAGCGTCGCGGGGGGCTCCAGCACAGATACGCAGTATTTT	CSVAGGSSTDTQYF
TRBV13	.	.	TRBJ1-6	TGTGCCAGCAGCAGGGGGTTACAAAGCAATTCACCCCTCCACTTT	CASSRGLQSNSPLHF
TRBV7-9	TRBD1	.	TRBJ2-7	TGTGCCAGCAGCTCGACAGGGTTCGAGCAGTACTTC	CASSSTGFEQYF
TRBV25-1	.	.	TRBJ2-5	TGTGCCAGCAGTGGGAGAGGAGCCCAAGAGACCCAGTACTTC	CASSGRGAQETQYF
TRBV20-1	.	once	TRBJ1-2	TGCAGTGCTAGCCTGACCGGAAACTATGGCTACACCTTC	CSASLTGNYGYTF
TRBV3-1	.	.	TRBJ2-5	TGTGCCAGCAGGGCGGCCGAGACCCAGTACTTC	CASRAAETQYF
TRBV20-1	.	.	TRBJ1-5	TGCAGTGCTAGAGATAGGCAGGGTGGTGGGGAGCCCCAGCATTTT	CSARDRQGGGEPQHF
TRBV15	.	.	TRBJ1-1	TGTGCCACCAGCGGACACGGACTGAACACTGAAGCTTTCTTT	CATSGHGLNTEAFF
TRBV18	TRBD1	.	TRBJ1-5	TGTGCCAGCTCACCGGACAGGGCGGGCAATCAGCCCCAGCATTTT	CASSPDRAGNQPQHF
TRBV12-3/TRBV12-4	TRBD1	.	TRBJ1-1	TGTGCCAGCAGTTTAGGGACAGGGGTTGGGGACACTGAAGCTTTCTTT	CASSLGTGVGDTEAFF
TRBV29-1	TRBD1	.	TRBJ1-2	TGCAGCGTTGCTCCAGGGGGCTTCGTTGATGGCTACACCTTC	CSVAPGGFVDGYTF
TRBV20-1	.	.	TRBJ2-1	TGCAGTGCTAGTCCGGGGACCTCGGATGAGCAGTTCTTC	CSASPGTSDEQFF
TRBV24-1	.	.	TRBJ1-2	TGTGCCACCAGTCGATGGAGAGATGGCTACACCTTC	CATSRWRDGYTF
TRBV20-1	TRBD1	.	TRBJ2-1	TGCAGTGCTAGGAAAGGGACAGGGAGATACAATGAGCAGTTCTTC	CSARKGTGRYNEQFF
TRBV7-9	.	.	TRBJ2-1	TGTGCCAGCAGCGCCCGGGTCGGCGGGGTGGATGAGCAGTTCTTC	CASSARVGGVDEQFF
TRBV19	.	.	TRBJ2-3	TGTGCCAGTACCACGACTGGGTGGCGTGAAGATACGCAGTATTTT	CASTTTGWREDTQYF
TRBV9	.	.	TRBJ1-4	TGTGCCAGCGGATCCGGCCTGGGGTTCGGTGAAAAACTGTTTTTT	CASGSGLGFGEKLFF
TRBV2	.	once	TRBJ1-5	TGTGCCAGCAGGGCCGACGGAGGAGGGAGCAATCAGCCCCAGCATTTT	CASRADGGGSNQPQHF
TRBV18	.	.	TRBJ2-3	TGTGCCAGCTCACCACCTGGGGGCCAAGATACGCAGTATTTT	CASSPPGGQDTQYF
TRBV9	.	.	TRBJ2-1	TGTGCCAGCAGCTCACGAGTTAGGACTCATGAGCAGTTCTTC	CASSSRVRTHEQFF
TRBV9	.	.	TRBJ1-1	TGTGCCAGCAGCGTAGGGGGAGGATACATGAACACTGAAGCTTTCTTT	CASSVGGGYMNTEAFF
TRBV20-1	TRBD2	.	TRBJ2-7	TGCAGTGCTAAAAGGGCGGTAGCGGGGATTTACGAGCAGTACTTC	CSAKRAVAGIYEQYF